Presented here are 5 T cell receptor beta chains from one specimen sequenced in a study of control samples from healthy donors and cancer patients. The repertoire was sequenced with immunoSEQ multiplex PCR; TCRdb's copy has only in-frame clones and lacks some. The data show about 120,000 clones, with more than 75% seen just once and roughly an eighth held by the top ten. Material: blood. The receptors originated from a man aged 25 to 40 in good health.

The V gene is TRBV2, the J gene TRBJ1-5; no clear D gene. CDR1 is SNHLY and CDR2 is FYNNEI in the germline V gene. CDR3 length equals 15 residues. V was trimmed by 2 bases and J by 0 bases, leaving 8 bases between them. DNA for the CDR3: TGTGCCAGCAGTGAATCAGTCAGTAGCAATCAGCCCCAGCATTTT. Amino acids: CASSESVSSNQPQHF.

The V call is TRBV10-1, the J call TRBJ1-3; D gene uncertain. The V end was cut by 0 bases, the J end by 2 bases, with 8 bases between. Germline-derived CDR1 and CDR2 are WNHNN and SYGVQD (reference sequence). The CDR3 has 15 residues. The CDR3 here is CASSESGATGNTIYF. The CDR3 bases are TGCGCCAGCAGTGAGTCAGGAGCGACTGGAAACACCATATATTTT.

The chain employs TRBV25-1 and TRBJ2-3; D ambiguous. Germline CDR1 MGHDK, CDR2 SYGVNS. There are 15 residues in the CDR3. Trimming left V 1 base short and J 1 base short, with 9 bases between. CDR3 coding DNA: TGTGCCAGCAGTGAATCTGGCCGTGGCACAGATACGCAGTATTTT. Its protein product is CASSESGRGTDTQYF.

V and J are TRBV24-1 and TRBJ1-2; no definite D call. Trimming stripped 6 bases from V and 6 bases from J, with 10 bases between. Germline CDR1 and CDR2: KGHDR and SFDVKD. This CDR3 is 12 amino acids long. Written as DNA, the CDR3 is TGTGCCACCAGTAGCGCCATAGATGGCTACACCTTC. Its protein is CATSSAIDGYTF.

The gene calls are TRBV14 and TRBJ2-5, with TRBD2 identical over 9 bases. Germline CDR1 and CDR2: SGHDN and FVKESK. This CDR3 spans 16 amino acids. Trimming at V came to 4 bases and at J to 5 bases, leaving 11 bases not matched to a gene. The CDR3 reads CASSPGGAGGGETQYF. The CDR3, as DNA: TGTGCCAGCAGCCCCGGAGGAGCGGGGGGAGGGGAGACCCAGTACTTC.